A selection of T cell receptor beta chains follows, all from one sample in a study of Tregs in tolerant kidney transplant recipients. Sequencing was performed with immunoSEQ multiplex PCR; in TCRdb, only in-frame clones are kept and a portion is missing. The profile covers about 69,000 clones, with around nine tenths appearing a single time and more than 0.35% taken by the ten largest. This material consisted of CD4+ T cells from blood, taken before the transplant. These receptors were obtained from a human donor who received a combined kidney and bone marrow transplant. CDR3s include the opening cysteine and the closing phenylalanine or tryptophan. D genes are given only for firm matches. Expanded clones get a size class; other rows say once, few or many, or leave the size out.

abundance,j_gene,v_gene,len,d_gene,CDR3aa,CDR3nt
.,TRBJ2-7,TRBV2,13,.,CASRGSGMREQYF,TGTGCCAGCAGGGGGTCAGGGATGCGCGAGCAGTACTTC
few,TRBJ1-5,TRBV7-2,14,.,CASSLARGDQPQHF,TGTGCCAGCAGCTTAGCCAGGGGCGATCAGCCCCAGCATTTT
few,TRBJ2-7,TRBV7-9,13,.,CASSLEQNYEQYF,TGTGCCAGCAGCTTAGAACAGAACTACGAGCAGTACTTC
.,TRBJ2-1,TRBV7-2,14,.,CASSWGQRGNEQFF,TGTGCCAGCAGCTGGGGGCAGCGGGGAAATGAGCAGTTCTTC
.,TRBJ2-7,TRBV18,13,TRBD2,CASSPLEGGEQYF,TGTGCCAGCTCACCACTAGAGGGAGGGGAGCAGTACTTC
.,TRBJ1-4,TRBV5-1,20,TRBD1,CASSWSIRGQGEATNEKLFF,TGCGCCAGCAGCTGGTCAATCCGGGGACAGGGCGAGGCAACTAATGAAAAACTGTTTTTT
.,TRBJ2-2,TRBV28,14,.,CATGGAWRTGELFF,TGTGCCACCGGAGGGGCTTGGAGGACCGGGGAGCTGTTTTTT
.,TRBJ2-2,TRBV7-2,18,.,CASSFQWPDWISTGELFF,TGTGCCAGCAGCTTCCAGTGGCCCGACTGGATAAGCACCGGGGAGCTGTTTTTT
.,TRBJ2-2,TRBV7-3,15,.,CASSTQSAGTGELFF,TGTGCCAGCAGCACCCAGTCAGCGGGCACCGGGGAGCTGTTTTTT
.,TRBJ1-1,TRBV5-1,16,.,CASSLGLRQLDTEAFF,TGCGCCAGCAGCTTGGGACTGCGACAGCTGGACACTGAAGCTTTCTTT
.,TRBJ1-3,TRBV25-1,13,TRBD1,CASRGQGANTIYF,TGTGCCAGCAGAGGACAGGGTGCAAACACCATATATTTT
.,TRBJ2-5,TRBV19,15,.,CASSIAPPPGETQYF,TGTGCCAGTAGTATTGCACCCCCCCCCGGTGAGACCCAGTACTTC
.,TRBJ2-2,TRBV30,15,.,CAWSGRGQGTGELFF,TGTGCCTGGAGTGGAAGAGGTCAGGGCACCGGGGAGCTGTTTTTT
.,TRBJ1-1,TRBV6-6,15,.,CASSRQPDMNTEAFF,TGTGCCAGCAGCCGACAGCCAGACATGAACACTGAAGCTTTCTTT
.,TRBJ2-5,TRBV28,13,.,CASSFSDRETQYF,TGTGCCAGCAGTTTCTCAGACAGGGAGACCCAGTACTTC
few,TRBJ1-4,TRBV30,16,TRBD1,CAWGPRGTALNEKLFF,TGTGCCTGGGGGCCCCGGGGGACAGCCCTTAATGAAAAACTGTTTTTT
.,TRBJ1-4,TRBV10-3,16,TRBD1,CAISESGGQAGEKLFF,TGTGCCATCAGTGAGTCAGGAGGACAGGCCGGCGAAAAACTGTTTTTT
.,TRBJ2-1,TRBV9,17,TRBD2,CASSWGLAGGPGNEQFF,TGTGCCAGCAGCTGGGGACTAGCGGGAGGGCCGGGGAATGAGCAGTTCTTC
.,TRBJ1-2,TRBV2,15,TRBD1,CASSAGQGFNYGYTF,TGTGCCAGCAGTGCCGGACAGGGGTTCAACTATGGCTACACCTTC
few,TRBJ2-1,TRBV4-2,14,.,CASSQDVRSHEQFF,TGTGCCAGCAGCCAAGATGTCCGTAGTCATGAGCAGTTCTTC
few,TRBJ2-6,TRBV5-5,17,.,CASSLGQGGSGANVLTF,TGTGCCAGCAGCTTGGGACAGGGAGGCTCTGGGGCCAACGTCCTGACTTTC
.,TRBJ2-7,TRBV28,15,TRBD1,CASSLLGQAPYEQYF,TGTGCCAGCAGTTTATTAGGACAGGCTCCCTACGAGCAGTACTTC
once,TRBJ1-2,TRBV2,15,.,CASSILRGANYGYTF,TGTGCCAGCAGCATCCTCAGGGGCGCTAACTATGGCTACACCTTC
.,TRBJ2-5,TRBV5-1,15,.,CASSFTGSPQETQYF,TGCGCCAGCAGCTTCACAGGAAGCCCTCAAGAGACCCAGTACTTC
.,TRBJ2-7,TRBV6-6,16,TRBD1,CASSYSGTGITYEQYF,TGTGCCAGCAGTTACTCCGGGACAGGGATAACCTACGAGCAGTACTTC
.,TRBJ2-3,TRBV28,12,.,CASSRASDTQYF,TGTGCCAGCAGTCGAGCGTCAGATACGCAGTATTTT
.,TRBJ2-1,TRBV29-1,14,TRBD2,CSGRLAGLNNEQFF,TGCAGCGGACGACTAGCGGGACTCAACAATGAGCAGTTCTTC
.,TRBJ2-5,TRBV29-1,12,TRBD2,CSGRGGQETQYF,TGCAGCGGGCGGGGGGGTCAAGAGACCCAGTACTTC
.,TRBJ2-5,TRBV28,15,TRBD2,CASSRPTSGEETQYF,TGTGCCAGCAGCCGCCCGACTAGCGGAGAAGAGACCCAGTACTTC
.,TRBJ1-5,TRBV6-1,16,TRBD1,CASSEDRGTGNQPQHF,TGTGCCAGCAGTGAAGACAGGGGGACTGGCAATCAGCCCCAGCATTTT
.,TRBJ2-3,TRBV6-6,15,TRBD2,CASAGGGPSTDTQYF,TGTGCCTCAGCGGGGGGGGGCCCCAGCACAGATACGCAGTATTTT
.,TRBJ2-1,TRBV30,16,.,CAWTIRQVGSYNEQFF,TGTGCCTGGACCATCCGACAGGTAGGCTCCTACAATGAGCAGTTCTTC
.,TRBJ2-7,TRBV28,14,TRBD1,CASIGDRALNEQYF,TGTGCCAGCATCGGGGACAGGGCTTTAAACGAGCAGTACTTC
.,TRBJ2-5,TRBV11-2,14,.,CASSLGRHQETQYF,TGTGCCAGCAGCTTGGGCAGACACCAAGAGACCCAGTACTTC
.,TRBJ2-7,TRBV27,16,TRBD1,CASSYLTGTGRNEQYF,TGTGCCAGCAGTTATCTCACCGGGACAGGGAGGAACGAGCAGTACTTC
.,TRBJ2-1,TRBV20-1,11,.,CSASFGIEQFF,TGCAGTGCTTCTTTCGGGATTGAGCAGTTCTTC
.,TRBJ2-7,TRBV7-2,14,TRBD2,CASSLGGRAGEQYF,TGTGCCAGCAGCTTAGGCGGGAGGGCTGGGGAGCAGTACTTC
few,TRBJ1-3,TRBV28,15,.,CASRRQNTWGNTIYF,TGTGCCAGCAGGCGACAGAATACGTGGGGAAACACCATATATTTT
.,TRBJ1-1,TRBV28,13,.,CATQLALNTEAFF,TGTGCCACCCAGTTGGCTTTGAACACTGAAGCTTTCTTT
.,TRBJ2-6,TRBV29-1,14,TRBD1,CSVSDRVGANVLTF,TGCAGCGTTTCTGACAGGGTTGGGGCCAACGTCCTGACTTTC
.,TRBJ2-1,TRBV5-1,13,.,CASSLYSENEQFF,TGCGCCAGCAGCTTGTACAGTGAGAATGAGCAGTTCTTC
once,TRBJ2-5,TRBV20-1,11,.,CSARDGPTQYF,TGCAGTGCTAGAGATGGGCCGACCCAGTACTTC
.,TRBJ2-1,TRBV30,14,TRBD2,CACTSGRSYNEQFF,TGTGCCTGCACTAGCGGGAGATCTTACAATGAGCAGTTCTTC
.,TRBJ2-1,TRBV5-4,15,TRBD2,CASSFGGRDYNEQFF,TGTGCCAGCAGCTTTGGCGGGAGGGATTACAATGAGCAGTTCTTC
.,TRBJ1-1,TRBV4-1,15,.,CASSLIAGGSTEAFF,TGCGCCAGCAGCCTTATTGCCGGAGGGAGCACTGAAGCTTTCTTT
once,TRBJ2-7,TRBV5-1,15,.,CASSLLQGDLGEQYF,TGCGCCAGCAGCTTGCTACAGGGAGACCTCGGCGAGCAGTACTTC
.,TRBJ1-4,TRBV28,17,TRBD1,CASSQGQGARGNEKLFF,TGTGCCAGCAGCCAAGGACAGGGGGCGCGGGGTAATGAAAAACTGTTTTTT